This paragraph reports one TCR beta chain. As diagnostic evidence, clinical symptoms, serum thyroxine, TRAb, thyroid ultrasound and orbital computed tomography were relied upon. A roughly 9.3 ml volume of fresh peripheral blood provided the PBMCs. These data originate in a study of Graves' ophthalmopathy and Graves' hyperthyroidism. Germline V gene data show CDR1 as LGHDT and CDR2 as YNNKEL (reference sequence). The CDR3 covers 13 residues. V trimming: 10 bases; J trimming: 1 base; junction bases outside the gene matches: 4. Beta-chain TCR CDR3 regions were amplified from RNA transcripts. First-round RT-PCR employed HTBI primers, with a second-round multiplex PCR after it. TCRdb passed the multiplex PCR reads through MiXCR, listing each CDR3 protein once. The sample has 200,000 to 300,000 distinct CDR3 sequences; about 46% are singletons.

V gene TRBV3-1 combines with J gene TRBJ2-7; 10 bases match TRBD1. The origin of this receptor is an adult man with Graves' ophthalmopathy. The sample taken for sequencing was peripheral blood. The CDR3 DNA reads as TGTGCCACCGAGGGACAGGGGTCCTACGAGCAGTACTTC. Translated, it gives CATEGQGSYEQYF.